These 23 T cell receptor beta chains were sequenced from one sample in a study of T cells in Graves' hyperthyroidism and ophthalmopathy. Template material for amplifying TCR beta CDR3 regions consisted of RNA transcripts. First-round RT-PCR of the TCR CDR3 relied on the HTBI primer set. From the multiplex PCR reads, TCRdb called clonotypes with MiXCR, one entry per CDR3 protein. The repertoire consists of around 500,000 distinct CDR3 sequences, with roughly 14% occurring once and the leading ten covering about a sixth. Sequencing used blood. These receptors were obtained from a woman under 30 with Graves' hyperthyroidism.

The J gene is TRBJ1-1, the V gene TRBV6-1; D gene uncertain. There are 14 residues in the CDR3. Germline values: CDR1 MNHNS, CDR2 SASEGT. Trimming pared 7 bases from V and 0 bases from J, leaving 12 bases between. CDR3 DNA sequence: TGTGCCAGCACCGCAGAGTTTCTGAACACTGAAGCTTTCTTT. This sequence encodes CASTAEFLNTEAFF.

Ten or more counts support this clonotype. The chain uses TRBV12-3 or TRBV12-4 and TRBJ1-6, with D unresolved. The CDR3 sequence is 16 residues long. The germline V and J ends were trimmed by 3 bases and 0 bases, with 9 bases remaining between them. The DNA for the CDR3 is TGTGCCAGCAGTTTCGGTGAAAGCTCCTATAATTCACCCCTCCACTTT. This sequence encodes CASSFGESSYNSPLHF.

In its sample, this clonotype was seen many times. The chain joins TRBV2 to TRBJ2-1; no firm D call. CDR3 size: 12 residues. Germline CDR1 reads SNHLY; CDR2 reads FYNNEI. Trimming stripped 6 bases from V and 7 bases from J, with 10 bases between. The CDR3 DNA follows: TGTGCCAGCAGGTCGGCGGTTAATGAGCAGTTCTTC. Translating gives CASRSAVNEQFF.

This clonotype was picked up many times. The chain combines TRBV27 with TRBJ1-1; possibly TRBD1 for D (6 bases). The CDR3 is made up of 15 amino acids. The V and J ends lost 0 bases and 2 bases respectively, with 10 bases between them. CDR1 and CDR2 from the germline V gene are MNHEY and SMNVEV (reference sequence). CDR3: CASSLSRTANTEAFF. For the CDR3, the DNA is TGTGCCAGCAGTTTATCCCGGACAGCTAACACTGAAGCTTTCTTT.

V usage is TRBV6-5 and J usage is TRBJ2-7; 9 bases match TRBD2. Looked up from germline, CDR1 is MNHEY and CDR2 is SVGAGI. With 3 bases clipped from V and 4 bases from J, the junction kept 4 bases outside the gene matches. The CDR3 extends over 14 amino acids. CDR3 in amino acids: CASSYSGSLYEQYF. The CDR3 DNA is TGTGCCAGCAGTTATAGCGGGAGCTTATACGAGCAGTACTTC.

In its sample, this clonotype was seen many times. The chain uses TRBV11-2 and TRBJ2-7; no definite D call. Between the trimmed V and J ends, which lost 5 bases and 3 bases, there was a span of 11 bases. Germline V gene lookup returns CDR1 SGHAT and CDR2 FQNNGV. The CDR3 has 13 amino acids. CDR3 protein: CASSAGSLYEQYV. In DNA, the CDR3 is TGTGCCAGCAGCGCCGGGTCTCTCTACGAGCAGTACGTC.

Worth noting for this clonotype: This may be a read error: a much more frequent sequence differs by one nucleotide. V is TRBV7-9 and J is TRBJ2-5, with TRBD2 matching 10 bases. After removal of 5 bases from V and 1 base from J, the junction contained 7 bases not matched to a gene. The CDR3 sequence is 16 residues long. CDR1 and CDR2 from the germline V gene are SEHNR and FQNEAQ (reference sequence). The chain's CDR3 is CASSPRTSGVQETQYF. The CDR3 bases are TGTGCCAGCAGCCCCCGAACTAGCGGGGTCCAAGAGACCCAGTACTTC.

This clonotype was detected ten times or more. This chain connects TRBV12-3 or TRBV12-4 to TRBJ1-4; D perhaps matches TRBD1 (5 bases). The CDR3 spans 15 residues. V dropped 6 bases and J dropped 5 bases, with 16 bases sitting between them. CDR3: CASRRVQARNEKLFF. The CDR3 coding sequence is TGTGCCAGCAGGCGCGTACAGGCCAGGAATGAAAAACTGTTTTTT.

This clonotype was counted between two and nine times. The V gene is TRBV9, the J gene TRBJ2-7, with 10 positions matching TRBD2. This CDR3 is 15 amino acids long. V dropped 0 bases and J dropped 3; count of bases not matched to a gene: 3. Germline CDR1 is SGDLS and CDR2 is YYNGEE. The CDR3 nucleotides are TGTGCCAGCAGCGTAGTGGCTAGCGGGAGCTACGAGCAGTACTTC. This sequence encodes CASSVVASGSYEQYF.

This clonotype was recorded many times. This chain links TRBV11-3 with TRBJ2-1; D not resolved. This CDR3 region has 12 residues. The germline V gene has CDR1 SGHNT and CDR2 YENEEA. The V end was cut by 3 bases, the J end by 5 bases, with 5 bases between. CDR3 loop: CASSFQHNEQFF. CDR3 bases: TGTGCCAGCAGCTTTCAACACAATGAGCAGTTCTTC.

In this sample, this clonotype turned up a few times. The rearrangement joins TRBV7-9 to TRBJ1-2; D is perhaps TRBD1 (5 bases). CDR1 and CDR2 from the germline V gene are SEHNR and FQNEAQ (reference sequence). This CDR3 region has 16 residues. The V and J ends lost 2 bases and 1 base respectively, with 14 bases between them. The CDR3: CASSLFLWQGNYGYTF. In nucleotides, the CDR3 is TGTGCCAGCAGCTTATTCCTCTGGCAGGGTAACTATGGCTACACCTTC.

V usage is TRBV6-1 and J usage is TRBJ1-1, with TRBD1 as a possible D gene (6 bases). Germline V CDR1 and CDR2: MNHNS, SASEGT. V dropped 10 bases and J dropped 6 bases, with 21 bases sitting between them. This CDR3 comprises 14 residues. The CDR3 nucleotides read TGTGCCACTCGCCGGGGGGGGGGCGTCCCTGAAGCTTTCTTT. Protein product: CATRRGGGVPEAFF.

This clonotype was seen many times. The CDR3 spells CAWSRDRVNEQFF. Written as DNA, the CDR3 is TGTGCCTGGAGTAGGGACAGGGTCAATGAGCAGTTCTTC. The genes are TRBV30 and TRBJ2-1, with 9 bases lining up with TRBD1. J gave up 6 bases and V 2 bases, and 2 bases lay outside the gene matches. This CDR3 has 13 residues. Germline CDR1 GTSNPN, CDR2 SVGIG (reference sequence). The full variable domain, with the rest looked up from reference TRBV30 and TRBJ2-1, is SQTIHQWPATLVQPVGSPLSLECTVEGTSNPNLYWYRQAAGRGLQLLFYSVGIGQISSEVPQNLSASRPQDRQFILSSKKLLLSDSGFYLCAWSRDRVNEQFFGPGTRLTVL.

This clonotype showed up many times. V gene TRBV7-9 combines with J gene TRBJ2-7; 9 nucleotides match TRBD1. Germline values: CDR1 SEHNR, CDR2 FQNEAQ (reference sequence). V shed 5 bases and J 2 bases; nucleotides not matched to a gene: 10. There are 16 residues in the CDR3. Here the CDR3 DNA reads TGTGCCAGCAGCCCGTCACAGGGGGCGCGGACCTACGAGCAGTACGTC. It translates to CASSPSQGARTYEQYV.

This clonotype showed up many times. The chain employs TRBV19 and TRBJ1-2; D is perhaps TRBD1 (5 bases). V lost 2 bases, J lost 4 bases, and 17 bases lay in between. CDR3 length: 16 amino acids. Germline CDR1 is LNHDA and CDR2 is SQIVND (reference sequence). The CDR3, as DNA: TGTGCCAGTAGTATACCTGAGACAGCCCCGATCTATGGCTACACCTTC. Translating it yields CASSIPETAPIYGYTF.

This clonotype came up a few times. The gene calls are TRBV20-1 and TRBJ1-2; TRBD1 aligns across 7 bases. The CDR3 runs to 14 residues. V shed 5 bases, J shed 7 bases, and the junction held 13 bases outside the gene matches. Per the germline V gene, CDR1 is DFQATT and CDR2 is SNEGSKA (reference sequence). CDR3 bases: TGCAGTGCTCCCTTGGACCAACAGGGGTTTGGCTACACCTTC. This sequence encodes CSAPLDQQGFGYTF.

There are a few counts of this clonotype. V usage is TRBV7-9 and J usage is TRBJ2-1; the match to TRBD2 covers 13 bases. CDR3 length: 19 amino acids. CDR1 is SEHNR and CDR2 is FQNEAQ in the germline V gene (reference sequence). Unmatched junction bases numbered 10, after V lost 5 bases and J lost 0 bases. The CDR3 is CASSRRLAGGRGSYNEQFF. DNA of the CDR3: TGTGCCAGCAGCCGCCGACTAGCGGGAGGTAGGGGCTCCTACAATGAGCAGTTCTTC. Complete variable domain (other parts from reference TRBV7-9 and TRBJ2-1): DTGVSQNPRHKITKRGQNVTFRCDPISEHNRLYWYRQTLGQGPEFLTYFQNEAQLEKSRLLSDRFSAERPKGSFSTLEIQRTEQGDSAMYLCASSRRLAGGRGSYNEQFFGPGTRLTVL.

This clonotype was found many times. The V and J genes are TRBV12-3 or TRBV12-4 and TRBJ2-3, with D perhaps TRBD1 (6 bases). The V gene lost 7 bases and the J gene lost 2 bases, with 16 bases spanning the gap. The CDR3 contains 15 residues. Here the CDR3 DNA reads TGTGCCAGCACCGTAGGACAGACTAACACAGATACGCAGTATTTT. It codes for CASTVGQTNTDTQYF.

This clonotype occurred a few times. The chain joins TRBV19 to TRBJ2-5; D is uncertain. Germline CDR1 reads LNHDA; CDR2 reads SQIVND (reference sequence). This CDR3 contains 13 residues. Between the trimmed V and J ends, which lost 3 bases and 0 bases, there was a span of 5 bases. CDR3 sequence (DNA): TGTGCCAGTAGTATGGTGTACCAAGAGACCCAGTACTTC. The encoded protein is CASSMVYQETQYF.

There are a few counts of this clonotype. The J gene is TRBJ2-2, the V gene TRBV11-2; 7 bases align to TRBD1. The CDR3 loop spans 13 amino acids. The junction had 4 bases not matched to a gene; V was cut back by 5 bases and J by 7 bases. In germline, CDR1 is SGHAT, CDR2 FQNNGV. The CDR3 spells CASSEQGIGELFF. CDR3 sequence (DNA): TGTGCCAGCAGCGAACAGGGGATCGGGGAGCTGTTTTTT.

This clonotype was picked up a small number of times. The V gene is TRBV6-1, the J gene TRBJ1-5, with D maybe TRBD1 (6 bases). Per germline, CDR1 MNHNS and CDR2 SASEGT. The ends were cut back, 8 bases at V and 0 bases at J, with 14 bases in the middle. CDR3 length: 15 amino acids. CDR3 amino acids: CASCSRGYSNQPQHF. The CDR3 DNA follows: TGTGCCAGCTGTTCTAGGGGGTATAGCAATCAGCCCCAGCATTTT.

The chain combines TRBV29-1 with TRBJ2-3; either TRBD1 or TRBD2 may fit D (6 bases each). The CDR3 is 16 residues long. The V end was cut by 7 bases, the J end by 5 bases, with 25 bases between. In germline, CDR1 is SQVTM, CDR2 ANQGSEA. CDR3 protein: CSAKGPLDGGGDTQYF. In nucleotides, the CDR3 is TGCAGCGCCAAAGGCCCCCTGGACGGAGGGGGAGATACGCAGTATTTT.

The chain employs TRBV7-9 and TRBJ2-3, with D perhaps TRBD1 or TRBD2 (5 bases each). Trimming pared 2 bases from V and 3 bases from J, leaving 12 bases between. Germline V lookup: CDR1 SEHNR, CDR2 FQNEAQ (reference sequence). The CDR3 sequence is 15 residues long. CDR3 sequence (DNA): TGTGCCAGCAGCTTAAAAGGTTGGGGGACAGATACGCAGTATTTT. Translating it yields CASSLKGWGTDTQYF.